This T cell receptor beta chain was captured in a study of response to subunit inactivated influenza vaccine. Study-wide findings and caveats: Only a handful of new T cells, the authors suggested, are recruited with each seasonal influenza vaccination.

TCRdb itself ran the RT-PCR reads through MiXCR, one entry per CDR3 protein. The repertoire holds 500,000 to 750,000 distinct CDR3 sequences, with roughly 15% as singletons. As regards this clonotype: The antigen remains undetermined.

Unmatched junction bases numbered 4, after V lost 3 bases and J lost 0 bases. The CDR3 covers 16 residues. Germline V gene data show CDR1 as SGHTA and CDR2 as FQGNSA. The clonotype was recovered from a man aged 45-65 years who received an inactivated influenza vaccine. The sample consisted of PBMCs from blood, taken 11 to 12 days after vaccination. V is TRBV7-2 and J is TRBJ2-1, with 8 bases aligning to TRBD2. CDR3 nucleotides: TGTGCCAGCAGCTTGAGCGGGAGTGTCTCCTACAATGAGCAGTTCTTC. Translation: CASSLSGSVSYNEQFF.